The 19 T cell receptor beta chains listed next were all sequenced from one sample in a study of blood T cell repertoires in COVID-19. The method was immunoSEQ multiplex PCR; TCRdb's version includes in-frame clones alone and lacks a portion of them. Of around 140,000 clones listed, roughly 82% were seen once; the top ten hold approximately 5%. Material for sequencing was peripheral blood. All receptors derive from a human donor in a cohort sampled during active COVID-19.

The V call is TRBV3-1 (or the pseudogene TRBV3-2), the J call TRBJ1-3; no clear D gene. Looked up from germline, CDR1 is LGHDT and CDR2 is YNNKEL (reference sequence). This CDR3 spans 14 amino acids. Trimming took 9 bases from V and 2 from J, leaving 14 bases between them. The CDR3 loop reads CASSRTDTGNTIYF. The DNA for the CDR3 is TGTGCCAGTTCGAGGACTGATACTGGAAACACCATATATTTT.

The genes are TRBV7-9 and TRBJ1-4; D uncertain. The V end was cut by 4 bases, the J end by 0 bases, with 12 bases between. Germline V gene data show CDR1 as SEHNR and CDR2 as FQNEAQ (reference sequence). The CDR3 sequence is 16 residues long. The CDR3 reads CASSSPVGATNEKLFF. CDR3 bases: TGTGCCAGCAGCTCACCGGTGGGAGCAACTAATGAAAAACTGTTTTTT.

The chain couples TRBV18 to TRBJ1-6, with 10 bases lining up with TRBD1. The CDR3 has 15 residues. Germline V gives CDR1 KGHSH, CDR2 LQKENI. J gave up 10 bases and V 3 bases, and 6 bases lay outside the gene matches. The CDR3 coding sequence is TGTGCCAGCTCACCTGGGACAGGGGTTAGCTCACCCCTCCACTTT. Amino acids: CASSPGTGVSSPLHF.

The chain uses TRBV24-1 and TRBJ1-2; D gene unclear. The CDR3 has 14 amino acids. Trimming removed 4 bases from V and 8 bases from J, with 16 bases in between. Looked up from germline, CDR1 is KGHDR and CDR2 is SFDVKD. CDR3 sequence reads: CATSDSRRSPGYTF. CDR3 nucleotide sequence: TGTGCCACCAGTGACTCCCGCCGGAGCCCAGGCTACACCTTC.

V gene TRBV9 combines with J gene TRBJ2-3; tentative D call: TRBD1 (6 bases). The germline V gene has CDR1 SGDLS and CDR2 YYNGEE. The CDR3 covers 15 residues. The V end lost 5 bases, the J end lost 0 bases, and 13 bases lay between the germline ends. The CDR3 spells CASSRGGTSTDTQYF. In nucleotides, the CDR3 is TGTGCCAGCAGTCGAGGGGGAACTAGCACAGATACGCAGTATTTT.

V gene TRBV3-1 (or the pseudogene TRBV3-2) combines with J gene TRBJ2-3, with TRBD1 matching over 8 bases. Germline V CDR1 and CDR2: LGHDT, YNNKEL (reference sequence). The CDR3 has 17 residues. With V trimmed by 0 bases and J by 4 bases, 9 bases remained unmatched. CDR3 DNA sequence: TGTGCCAGCAGCCAAGATCTGGGACAGGCCCTTCCAGATACGCAGTATTTT. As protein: CASSQDLGQALPDTQYF.

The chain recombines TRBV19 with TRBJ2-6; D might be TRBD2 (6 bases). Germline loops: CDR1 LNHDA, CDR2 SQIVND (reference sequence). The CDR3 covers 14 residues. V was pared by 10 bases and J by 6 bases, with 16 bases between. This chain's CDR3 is CATTGTREANVLTF. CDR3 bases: TGTGCCACCACCGGGACTCGCGAGGCCAACGTCCTGACTTTC.

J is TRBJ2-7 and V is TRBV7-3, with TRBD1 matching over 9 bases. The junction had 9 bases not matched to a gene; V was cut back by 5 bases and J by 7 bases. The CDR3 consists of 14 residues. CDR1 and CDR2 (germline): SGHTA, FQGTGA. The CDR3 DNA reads TGTGCCAGCAGCGCGGGACAGGGCGAAGGAGAGCAGTACTTC. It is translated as CASSAGQGEGEQYF.

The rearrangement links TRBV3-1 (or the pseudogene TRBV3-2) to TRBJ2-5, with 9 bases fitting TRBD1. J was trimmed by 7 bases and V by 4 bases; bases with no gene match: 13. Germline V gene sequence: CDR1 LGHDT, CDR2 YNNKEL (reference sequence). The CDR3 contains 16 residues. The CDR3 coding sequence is TGTGCCAGCAGCCCGATTCCGGGACAGGGTCGACGGACCCAGTACTTC. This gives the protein CASSPIPGQGRRTQYF.

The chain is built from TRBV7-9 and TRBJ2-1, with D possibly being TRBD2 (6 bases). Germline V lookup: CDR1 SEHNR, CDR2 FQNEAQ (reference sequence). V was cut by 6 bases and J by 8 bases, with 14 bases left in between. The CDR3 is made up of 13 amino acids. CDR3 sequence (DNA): TGTGCCAGCAGTTACCTGGACTATTATGAGCAGTTCTTC. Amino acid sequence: CASSYLDYYEQFF.

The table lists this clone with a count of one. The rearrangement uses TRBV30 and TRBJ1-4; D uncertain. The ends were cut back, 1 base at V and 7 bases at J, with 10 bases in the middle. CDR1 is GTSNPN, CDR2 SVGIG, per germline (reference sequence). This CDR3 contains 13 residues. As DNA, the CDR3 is TGTGCCTGGAGTGCGGGTTTTGGTGAAAAACTGTTTTTT. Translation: CAWSAGFGEKLFF.

CDR3 sequence reads: CASSKGVADTQYF. DNA for the CDR3: TGTGCCAGCAGCAAGGGAGTCGCAGATACGCAGTATTTT. V and J are TRBV11-3 and TRBJ2-3; possible D gene TRBD2, 5 bases. Trimming left V 5 bases short and J 4 bases short, with 10 bases between. Germline V gives CDR1 SGHNT, CDR2 YENEEA. The CDR3 runs to 13 residues.

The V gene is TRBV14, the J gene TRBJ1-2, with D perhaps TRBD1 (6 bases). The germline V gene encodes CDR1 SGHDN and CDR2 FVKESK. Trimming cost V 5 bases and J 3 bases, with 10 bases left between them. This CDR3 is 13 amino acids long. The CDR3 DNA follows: TGTGCCAGCAGCAACAGGGACGACTATGGCTACACCTTC. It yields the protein CASSNRDDYGYTF.

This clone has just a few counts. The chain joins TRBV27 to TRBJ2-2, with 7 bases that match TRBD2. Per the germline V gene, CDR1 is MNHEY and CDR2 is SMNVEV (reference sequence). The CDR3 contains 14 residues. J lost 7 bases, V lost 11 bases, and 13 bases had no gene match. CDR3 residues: CAARTAGVGGELFF. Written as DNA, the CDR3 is TGTGCCGCGAGAACGGCGGGGGTGGGCGGGGAGCTGTTTTTT.

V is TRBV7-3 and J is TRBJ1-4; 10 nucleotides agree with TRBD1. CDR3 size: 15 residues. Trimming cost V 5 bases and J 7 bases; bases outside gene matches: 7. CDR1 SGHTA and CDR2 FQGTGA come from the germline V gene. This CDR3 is CASSPRTGGSEKLFF. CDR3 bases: TGTGCCAGCAGCCCCAGGACAGGGGGGAGTGAAAAACTGTTTTTT.

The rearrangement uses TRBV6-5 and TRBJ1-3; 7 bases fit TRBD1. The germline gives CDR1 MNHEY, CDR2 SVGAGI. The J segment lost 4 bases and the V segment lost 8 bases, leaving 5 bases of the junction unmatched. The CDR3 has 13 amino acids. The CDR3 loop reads CASAGTAGNTIYF. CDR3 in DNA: TGTGCCAGCGCCGGGACAGCCGGAAACACCATATATTTT.

CDR3 residues: CASSSDRGIQRSSTDTQYF. The CDR3 DNA follows: TGCGCCAGCAGCTCGGACAGGGGGATACAGAGGTCGAGCACAGATACGCAGTATTTT. J is TRBJ2-3 and V is TRBV5-1; 10 nucleotides match TRBD1. Per the germline V gene, CDR1 is SGHRS and CDR2 is YFSETQ. The ends lost 3 bases at V and 0 bases at J; junction bases unmatched: 13. This CDR3 spans 19 amino acids.

The CDR3 DNA reads as TGTGCCAGCAGCGGGGGGGCGATACAGCCCCAGCATTTT. It specifies CASSGGAIQPQHF. V usage is TRBV7-9 and J usage is TRBJ1-5; D may be TRBD1 (6 bases). Trimming left V 5 bases short and J 7 bases short, with 12 bases between. The CDR3 contains 13 residues. From germline, CDR1 is SEHNR and CDR2 FQNEAQ (reference sequence).

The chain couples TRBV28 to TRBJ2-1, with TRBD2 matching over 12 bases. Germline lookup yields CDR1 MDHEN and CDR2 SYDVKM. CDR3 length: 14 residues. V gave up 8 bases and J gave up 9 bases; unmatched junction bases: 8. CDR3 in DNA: TGTGCCAGCGGGCCTAGCGGGGGGGCCCGTGAGCAGTTCTTC. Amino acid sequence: CASGPSGGAREQFF.